This T cell receptor beta chain stems from a study of cytomegalovirus exposure and HLA in healthy donors. The germline gives CDR1 ENHRY, CDR2 SYGVKD. The CDR3 runs 12 residues. V shed 10 bases, J shed 0 bases, and the junction held 3 bases outside the gene matches. The primer mix had 60 Vbeta and 13 Jbeta primers. The table came from immunoSEQ multiplex PCR; TCRdb's copy has only in-frame clones and leaves some out. The table has about 37,000 clones, about four fifths seen once. V gene TRBV10-3 combines with J gene TRBJ2-7, with 7 bases identical to TRBD1. Sequences were obtained from PBMCs. The receptor was derived from a woman in her thirties or forties in good health and CMV-seronegative. CDR3 region: CATGDSSYEQYF. The CDR3 DNA reads TGTGCCACTGGGGACAGCTCCTACGAGCAGTACTTC.